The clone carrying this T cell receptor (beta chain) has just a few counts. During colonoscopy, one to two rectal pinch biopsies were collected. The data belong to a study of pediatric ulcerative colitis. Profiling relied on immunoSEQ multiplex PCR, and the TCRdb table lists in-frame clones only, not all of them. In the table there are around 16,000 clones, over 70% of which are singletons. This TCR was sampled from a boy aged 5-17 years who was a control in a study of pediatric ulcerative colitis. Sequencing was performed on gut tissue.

The CDR3, as DNA: TGTGCCAGCACCCGAGGGACAGCCCCAGATACGCAGTATTTT. Amino acids: CASTRGTAPDTQYF. The J gene is TRBJ2-3, the V gene TRBV6-5; 7 bases agree with TRBD1. The CDR3 contains 14 residues. Germline CDR1 MNHEY, CDR2 SVGAGI. V lost 7 bases and J lost 4; bases outside the gene matches: 8.